This T cell receptor (beta chain) emerged from a study of shared clonotypes between healthy human individuals. Remarks on this clone: Its antigen is not identified.

CDR1 and CDR2 from the germline V gene are SNHLY and FYNNEI. Unmatched junction bases numbered 11, after V lost 7 bases and J lost 2 bases. The CDR3 spans 15 residues. CD45RO-negative, CCR7-selected cells formed the naive CD8 fraction, which excluded terminally differentiated effector memory CD45RA+ cells. The donor population consisted of healthy HIV-negative adults with no recent acute infections or vaccinations. Overall study findings and caveats: Unshared clonotypes carried lower generation probabilities than those common to all four donors. It was observed that approximately 5% of naive CD4 clonotypes were shared across four donors.

Assay execution proceeded at the deep level. Produced via immunoSEQ multiplex PCR; TCRdb's table is partial and in-frame only. The sample shows over 750,000 clones, 90% to 97% of them seen only once. The sample was naive CD8+ T cells sorted from blood. The clonotype comes from a man aged 25 to 40 in good health. The chain is built from TRBV2 and TRBJ2-7; TRBD1 matches 7 bases. Here the CDR3 DNA reads TGTGCCAGCAATCCAAGGGACAGTCCCACCTACGAGCAGTACTTC. This translates into CASNPRDSPTYEQYF.